This TCR beta chain was documented in a study of technical replicates of blood from several donors. This clone was seen a few times. This CDR3 spans 13 amino acids. V was pared by 3 bases and J by 9 bases, with 7 bases of the junction left unmatched. Germline V gives CDR1 SSHAT, CDR2 FNYEAQ (reference sequence). Profiling relied on immunoSEQ multiplex PCR, and the TCRdb table lists in-frame clones only, not all of them. Here the sample spans approximately 29,000 clones, around nine tenths being singletons. The sample consisted of PBMCs. The sequence was obtained from a human donor in good health. Some clones in this sample may be carry-over from other donors' samples. This chain links TRBV7-7 with TRBJ2-7, with TRBD1 matching 8 bases. The chain's CDR3 is CASSLTQGAGQYF. DNA of the CDR3: TGTGCCAGCAGCTTGACTCAGGGGGCAGGGCAGTACTTC.